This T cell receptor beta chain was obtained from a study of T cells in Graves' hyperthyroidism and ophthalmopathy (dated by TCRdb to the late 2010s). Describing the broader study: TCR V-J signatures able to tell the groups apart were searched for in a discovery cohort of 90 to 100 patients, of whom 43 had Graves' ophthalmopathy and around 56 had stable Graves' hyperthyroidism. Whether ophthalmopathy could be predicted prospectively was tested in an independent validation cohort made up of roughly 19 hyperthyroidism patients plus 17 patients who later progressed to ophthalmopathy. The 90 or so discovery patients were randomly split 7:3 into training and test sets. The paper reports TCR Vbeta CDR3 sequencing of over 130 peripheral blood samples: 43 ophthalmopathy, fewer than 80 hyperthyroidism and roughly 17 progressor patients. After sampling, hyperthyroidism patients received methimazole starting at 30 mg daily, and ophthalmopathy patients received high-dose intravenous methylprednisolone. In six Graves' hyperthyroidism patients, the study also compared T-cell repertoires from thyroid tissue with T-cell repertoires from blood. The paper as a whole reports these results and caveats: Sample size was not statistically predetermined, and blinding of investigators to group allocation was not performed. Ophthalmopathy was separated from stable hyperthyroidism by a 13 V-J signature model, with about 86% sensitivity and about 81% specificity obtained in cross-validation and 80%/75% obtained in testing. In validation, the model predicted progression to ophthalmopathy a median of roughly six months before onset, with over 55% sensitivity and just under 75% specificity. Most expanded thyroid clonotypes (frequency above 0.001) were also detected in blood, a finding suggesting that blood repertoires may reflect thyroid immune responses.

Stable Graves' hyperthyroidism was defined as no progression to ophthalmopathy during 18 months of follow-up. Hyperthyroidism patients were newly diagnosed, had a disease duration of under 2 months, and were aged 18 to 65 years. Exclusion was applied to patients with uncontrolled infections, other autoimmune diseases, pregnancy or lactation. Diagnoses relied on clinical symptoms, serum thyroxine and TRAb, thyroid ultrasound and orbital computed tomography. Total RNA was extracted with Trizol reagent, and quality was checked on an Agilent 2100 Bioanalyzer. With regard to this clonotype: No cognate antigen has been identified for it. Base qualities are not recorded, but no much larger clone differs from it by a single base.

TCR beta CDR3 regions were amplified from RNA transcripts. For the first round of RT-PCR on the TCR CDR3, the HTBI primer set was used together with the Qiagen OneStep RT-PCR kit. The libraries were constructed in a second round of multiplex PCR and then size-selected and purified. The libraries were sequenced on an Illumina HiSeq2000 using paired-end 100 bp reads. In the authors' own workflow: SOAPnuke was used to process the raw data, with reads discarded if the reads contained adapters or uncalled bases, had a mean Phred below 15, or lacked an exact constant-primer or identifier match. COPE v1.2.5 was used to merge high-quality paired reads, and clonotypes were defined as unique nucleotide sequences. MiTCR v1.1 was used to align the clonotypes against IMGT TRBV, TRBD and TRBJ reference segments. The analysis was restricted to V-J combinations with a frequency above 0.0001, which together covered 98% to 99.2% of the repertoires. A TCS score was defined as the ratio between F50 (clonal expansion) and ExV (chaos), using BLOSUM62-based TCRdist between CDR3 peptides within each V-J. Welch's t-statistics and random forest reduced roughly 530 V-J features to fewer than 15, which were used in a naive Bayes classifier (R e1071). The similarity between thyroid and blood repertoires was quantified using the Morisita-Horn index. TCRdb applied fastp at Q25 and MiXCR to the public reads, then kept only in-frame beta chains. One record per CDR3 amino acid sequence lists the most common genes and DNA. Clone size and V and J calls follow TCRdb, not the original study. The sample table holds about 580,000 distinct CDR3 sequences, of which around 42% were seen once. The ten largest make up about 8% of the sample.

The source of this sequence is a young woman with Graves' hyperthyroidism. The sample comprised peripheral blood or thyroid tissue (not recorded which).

The CDR3 in this case is CASSHARDRESNFNQPQHF. The nucleotide sequence is TGTGCCAGCAGCCACGCCCGGGACAGAGAGTCGAATTTCAATCAGCCCCAGCATTTT. Here the chain combines TRBV10-3 and TRBJ1-5, with TRBD1 identical over 7 junction bases. According to the germline V gene, CDR1 reads ENHRY and CDR2 reads SYGVKD. V lost 10 bases and J lost 3 bases, and the count of bases not matched to a germline gene is 24. The CDR3 starts with the cysteine, ends with the phenylalanine, and has 19 residues. Only the CDR3 DNA stays, 57 bases, in frame from base 1.